This T cell receptor beta chain was identified in a study of T cell responses to AZD1222 COVID-19 vaccine. Germline V gives CDR1 MGHRA, CDR2 YSYEKL. V was trimmed by 1 base and J by 2 bases, leaving 9 bases between them. The CDR3 runs to 14 residues. Profiling relied on immunoSEQ multiplex PCR, and the TCRdb table lists in-frame clones only, not all of them. The sample has approximately 180,000 clones, roughly 92% seen once. The source of this sequence is an adult in good health. The J gene is TRBJ2-7, the V gene TRBV4-1; D remains unclear. Sequenced material: peripheral blood, taken on day 0 of AZD1222 vaccination. CDR3 loop: CASSQVGSPYEQYF. As DNA, the CDR3 is TGCGCCAGCAGCCAAGTAGGGTCTCCCTACGAGCAGTACTTC.